This TCR beta chain came from a study of blood T cell repertoires in COVID-19. V was clipped by 0 bases and J by 12 bases, with 18 bases between them. This CDR3 has 15 amino acids. The germline CDR1 and CDR2 sequences are LGHNA and YSLEER. The table came from immunoSEQ multiplex PCR; TCRdb's copy has only in-frame clones and leaves some out. The sample has hundreds of thousands of clones, almost 90% seen once. The origin of this receptor is a woman between 35 and 50 years old with COVID-19, enrolled during active disease. The sequencing sample was made of peripheral blood. The chain joins TRBV4-3 to TRBJ2-1; maybe TRBD1 (5 bases). In nucleotides, the CDR3 is TGCGCCAGCAGCCAAGATCCCACCCTTGGACAAGGGCAGTTCTTC. This translates into CASSQDPTLGQGQFF.